This T cell receptor (beta chain) was sequenced for a study of CD8+ T cells in alopecia areata. About the research overall: At a dose of 5 to 10 mg twice daily, oral tofacitinib was given to treated patients. Treated patients received severity scores based on the percentage of scalp area affected.

V shed 0 bases and J 4 bases; nucleotides not matched to a gene: 5. Germline CDR1 is MNHEY and CDR2 is SVGAGI. CDR3 size: 16 residues. Treatment specified: oral pan-JAK inhibitor, 5-10 mg twice daily. Extracted RNA was reverse transcribed, and the resulting cDNA served as sequencing template. Method: immunoSEQ multiplex PCR; TCRdb's copy keeps in-frame clones and lacks some. The top ten clones hold 10% of a sample with about 180,000 clones, roughly half of them seen once. The sample consisted of CD8+ T cells sorted from blood, taken around week 54, from a patient treated with tofacitinib. The sequence was obtained from a human donor with alopecia areata. This chain links TRBV6-5 with TRBJ2-2; 7 bases map to TRBD2. The DNA for the CDR3 is TGTGCCAGCAGTTACTCACTAGCGATGGGCACCGGGGAGCTGTTTTTT. Translation gives CASSYSLAMGTGELFF.